Below are 12 T cell receptor beta chains sequenced from a single sample in a study of blood T cells in healthy people across ages. Primers used in a second PCR of about 7 to 12 cycles were a sample-barcoded 5' primer and a J-beta primer mix. TCRdb ran MiXCR on the 5' RACE reads and lists one entry per CDR3 protein. The data hold some 1.5 million distinct CDR3 sequences, with about 42% observed a single time. Source material: blood. Receptors were obtained from a woman between 18 and 29 years old in good health.

This clonotype was observed a handful of times. The chain uses TRBV27 and TRBJ1-5; possible D gene TRBD1, 5 bases. Germline V gene sequence: CDR1 MNHEY, CDR2 SMNVEV (reference sequence). This CDR3 spans 14 amino acids. V gave up 2 bases and J gave up 5 bases, with 10 bases separating them. CDR3 in amino acids: CASSLQGRYQPQHF. CDR3 nucleotides: TGTGCCAGCAGTTTACAGGGACGGTATCAGCCCCAGCATTTT.

The V call is TRBV7-2, the J call TRBJ1-1, with D tentatively TRBD1 (6 bases). The CDR3 sequence is 13 residues long. Between the trimmed V and J ends, which lost 3 bases and 11 bases, there was a span of 16 bases. Germline CDR1 SGHTA, CDR2 FQGNSA. The DNA for the CDR3 is TGTGCCAGCAGCTTGCGGACAGATTTGAGGGCTTTCTTT. Amino acids: CASSLRTDLRAFF. The full variable domain, with the rest looked up from reference TRBV7-2 and TRBJ1-1, is GAGVSQSPSNKVTEKGKDVELRCDPISGHTALYWYRQSLGQGLEFLIYFQGNSAPDKSGLPSDRFSAERTGGSVSTLTIQRTQQEDSAVYLCASSLRTDLRAFFGQGTRLTVV.

The genes are TRBV18 and TRBJ1-1, with D unclear. This CDR3 region has 15 residues. Trimming left V 0 bases short and J 0 bases short, with 8 bases between. Germline V lookup: CDR1 KGHSH, CDR2 LQKENI. In DNA, the CDR3 is TGTGCCAGCTCACCACCGATAGTGCTGAACACTGAAGCTTTCTTT. Translation: CASSPPIVLNTEAFF.

This sequence joins TRBV6-2 or TRBV6-3 and TRBJ2-1; 10 bases are a match to TRBD2. CDR1 is MNHEY, CDR2 SVGEGT, per germline. J was trimmed by 4 bases and V by 6 bases; bases with no gene match: 6. The CDR3 consists of 15 residues. CDR3 amino acids: CASRIAGGRYNEQFF. As DNA, the CDR3 is TGTGCCAGCAGGATAGCGGGGGGCCGATACAATGAGCAGTTCTTC.

The chain combines TRBV24-1 with TRBJ2-1; 11 nucleotides line up with TRBD2. The germline V gene encodes CDR1 KGHDR and CDR2 SFDVKD. This CDR3 region has 17 residues. The ends lost 12 bases at V and 7 bases at J; junction bases unmatched: 19. The CDR3: CAAEGDLLAGVWNEQFF. DNA for the CDR3: TGTGCCGCCGAAGGGGATTTACTAGCGGGAGTATGGAATGAGCAGTTCTTC.

This rearrangement joins TRBV6-2 or TRBV6-3 to TRBJ2-1; TRBD2 matches at 7 bases. Germline lookup yields CDR1 MNHEY and CDR2 SVGEGT. V shed 4 bases, J shed 6 bases, and the junction held 9 bases outside the gene matches. The CDR3 totals 15 residues. The DNA of the CDR3 is TGTGCCAGCAGTTTATCGGCGGGAGTAGGCAATGAGCAGTTCTTC. It encodes CASSLSAGVGNEQFF.

J is TRBJ2-1 and V is TRBV6-5; maybe TRBD1 (6 bases). The length of the CDR3 is 13 residues. Germline CDR1 is MNHEY and CDR2 is SVGAGI. Trimming took 5 bases from V and 10 from J, leaving 15 bases between them. The CDR3, as DNA: TGTGCCAGCAGTGGGGTGAGAAGGGGGGAGCAGTTCTTC. Its translation: CASSGVRRGEQFF.

V gene TRBV19 combines with J gene TRBJ2-3; TRBD1 is a possible D gene (6 bases). Per the germline V gene, CDR1 is LNHDA and CDR2 is SQIVND (reference sequence). V was clipped by 5 bases and J by 5 bases, with 17 bases between them. This CDR3 region has 15 residues. CDR3 protein: CASSPPQGLGDTQYF. CDR3 nucleotide sequence: TGTGCCAGTAGTCCCCCACAGGGCTTGGGAGATACGCAGTATTTT. The full variable domain, in which reference TRBV19 and TRBJ2-3 provide the parts outside the CDR3, is DGGITQSPKYLFRKEGQNVTLSCEQNLNHDAMYWYRQDPGQGLRLIYYSQIVNDFQKGDIAEGYSVSREKKESFPLTVTSAQKNPTAFYLCASSPPQGLGDTQYFGPGTRLTVL.

This clonotype occurred once. One end of the junction is discordant with germline, which a read error may explain. This rearrangement joins TRBV27 to TRBJ2-7, with D uncertain. The germline V gene has CDR1 MNHEY and CDR2 SMNVEV (reference sequence). The CDR3 totals 11 residues. CDR3 nucleotide sequence: TGTGCCAGCAAGAACACCTACGAGCAGTACTTT. Residues: CASKNTYEQYF.

The chain has TRBV18 and TRBJ2-7; D remains unclear. Germline CDR1 KGHSH, CDR2 LQKENI. V was shortened by 1 base and J by 7 bases, with 20 bases between the two germline ends. The CDR3 is made up of 16 amino acids. The CDR3 nucleotides read TGTGCCAGCTCACCACTCGGCGGTACCCCTTTGGATGAGCAGTACTTC. This sequence encodes CASSPLGGTPLDEQYF.

In this sample, this clonotype turned up many times. The chain couples TRBV20-1 to TRBJ2-1; 8 bases line up with TRBD1. The V and J ends lost 6 bases and 7 bases, in that order; junction bases with no gene match: 5. This CDR3 is built from 12 residues. Germline CDR1 DFQATT, CDR2 SNEGSKA (reference sequence). This CDR3 reads CSAEGTGNEQFF. For the CDR3, the DNA is TGCAGTGCAGAAGGGACAGGAAATGAGCAGTTCTTC.

The J gene is TRBJ1-1, the V gene TRBV2; 9 nucleotides align to TRBD1. CDR1 is SNHLY and CDR2 is FYNNEI in the germline V gene. The CDR3 extends over 14 amino acids. J lost 4 bases, V lost 4 bases, and 4 bases had no gene match. The CDR3, as DNA: TGTGCCAGCAGTGCAACAGGGGGCATCACTGAAGCTTTCTTT. Protein: CASSATGGITEAFF.